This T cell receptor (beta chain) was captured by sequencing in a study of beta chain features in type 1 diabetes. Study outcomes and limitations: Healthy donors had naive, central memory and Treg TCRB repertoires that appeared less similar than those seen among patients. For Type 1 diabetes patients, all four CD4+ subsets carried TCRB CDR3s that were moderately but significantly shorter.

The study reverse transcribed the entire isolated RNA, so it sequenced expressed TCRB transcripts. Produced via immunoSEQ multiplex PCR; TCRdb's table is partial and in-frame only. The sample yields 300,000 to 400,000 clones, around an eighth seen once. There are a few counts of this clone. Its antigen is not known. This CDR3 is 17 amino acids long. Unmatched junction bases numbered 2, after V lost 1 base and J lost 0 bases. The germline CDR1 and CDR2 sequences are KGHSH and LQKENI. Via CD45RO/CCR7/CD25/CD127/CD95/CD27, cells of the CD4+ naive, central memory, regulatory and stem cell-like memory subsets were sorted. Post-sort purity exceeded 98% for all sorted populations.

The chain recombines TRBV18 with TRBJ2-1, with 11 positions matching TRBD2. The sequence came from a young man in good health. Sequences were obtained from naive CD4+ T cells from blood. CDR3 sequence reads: CASSPLAGGSSYNEQFF. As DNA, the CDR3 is TGTGCCAGCTCACCACTAGCGGGAGGGAGCTCCTACAATGAGCAGTTCTTC.